This passage covers 21 T cell receptor beta chains from one sample sequenced in a study of blood T cell repertoires in COVID-19 (TCRdb year 2020). The protocol used for the library was the immunoSEQ multiplex PCR assay. This is the immuneACCESS table as TCRdb keeps it, with only in-frame sequences that have V and J called. A part of the clones is gone; compared with another copy, unresolved V genes explain less than half, and the rest is unexplained. Across this sample there are tens of thousands of clones, with about 92% seen only once. The ten largest clones capture under 35% of the sample. Sequenced input: peripheral blood. The source is a woman older than 75 with acute or convalescent COVID-19.

The chain recombines TRBV27 with TRBJ2-4; perhaps TRBD1 as D (5 bases). Germline V lookup: CDR1 MNHEY, CDR2 SMNVEV (reference sequence). Trimming stripped 0 bases from V and 5 bases from J, with 5 bases between. There are 13 residues in the CDR3. The CDR3 nucleotides are TGTGCCAGCAGTTTATCGACAGAAAACATTCAGTACTTC. Encoded protein: CASSLSTENIQYF.

The rearrangement uses TRBV19 and TRBJ1-2; 7 nucleotides agree with TRBD1. Germline V lookup: CDR1 LNHDA, CDR2 SQIVND (reference sequence). V dropped 6 bases and J dropped 0; count of bases not matched to a gene: 7. The CDR3 sequence is 15 residues long. CDR3 sequence reads: CASSAGTATNYGYTF. CDR3 in DNA: TGTGCCAGTAGCGCCGGGACAGCCACTAACTATGGCTACACCTTC.

This clone was seen just once. This rearrangement joins TRBV30 to TRBJ1-4; 8 bases match TRBD1. CDR3 length equals 13 residues. The germline CDR1 and CDR2 sequences are GTSNPN and SVGIG (reference sequence). Trimming at V came to 3 bases and at J to 10 bases, leaving 7 bases not matched to a gene. Here the CDR3 reads CAWRNQGARKLFF. The CDR3 DNA follows: TGTGCCTGGAGGAATCAGGGGGCAAGAAAACTGTTTTTT.

V usage is TRBV3-1 (or the pseudogene TRBV3-2) and J usage is TRBJ2-3; 12 nucleotides agree with TRBD2. Germline CDR1 is LGHDT and CDR2 is YNNKEL (reference sequence). The CDR3 consists of 16 residues. V gave up 2 bases and J gave up 1 base; unmatched junction bases: 1. The CDR3 DNA reads TGTGCCAGCAGCCAAAGACTAGCGGGGGGCACAGATACGCAGTATTTT. Protein: CASSQRLAGGTDTQYF.

The chain joins TRBV18 to TRBJ2-7; weak D call: TRBD2 (6 bases). The ends were cut back, 4 bases at V and 1 base at J, with 11 bases in the middle. CDR1 KGHSH and CDR2 LQKENI come from the germline V gene. The CDR3 is 14 residues long. The DNA for the CDR3 is TGTGCCAGCTCACAGGAGGAGGGGTCCTACGAGCAGTACGTC. It encodes CASSQEEGSYEQYV.

V usage is TRBV18 and J usage is TRBJ1-1; weak D call: TRBD1 (6 bases). V was trimmed by 2 bases and J by 1 base, leaving 8 bases between them. Germline-derived CDR1 and CDR2 are KGHSH and LQKENI. The CDR3 has 14 residues. CDR3 residues: CASSPETGNTEAFF. The CDR3 nucleotides are TGTGCCAGCTCACCAGAGACAGGGAACACTGAAGCTTTCTTT.

This chain joins TRBV2 and TRBJ2-2; the match to TRBD2 covers 13 bases. CDR3 length: 15 amino acids. Trimming at V came to 8 bases and at J to 4 bases, leaving 4 bases not matched to a gene. Germline loops: CDR1 SNHLY, CDR2 FYNNEI. CDR3 loop: CASRRLAGGTGELFF. CDR3 coding DNA: TGTGCCAGCCGACGACTAGCGGGGGGCACCGGGGAGCTGTTTTTT.

The chain carries TRBV29-1 and TRBJ2-2, with D uncertain. Deletions cut 5 bases from V and 0 bases from J, with 7 bases between. Germline CDR1 reads SQVTM; CDR2 reads ANQGSEA. The CDR3 consists of 13 residues. DNA of the CDR3: TGCAGCGTTACTGCCGCGAACACCGGGGAGCTGTTTTTT. Its protein is CSVTAANTGELFF.

This chain links TRBV7-9 with TRBJ1-2; TRBD1 is a possible D gene (5 bases). Germline CDR1 and CDR2: SEHNR and FQNEAQ (reference sequence). V lost 4 bases and J 6 bases, leaving 21 bases between the germline ends. This CDR3 has 16 residues. The CDR3 bases are TGTGCCAGCAGCTCGGGAGCGGGGACGACTGGCGATGGCTACACCTTC. Translated, it gives CASSSGAGTTGDGYTF.

The count of this clone is one. This chain joins TRBV6-5 and TRBJ1-3; a weak D match, TRBD1 (6 bases). CDR3 length equals 14 residues. V lost 6 bases to trimming and J lost 0 bases, with 9 bases between them. The germline V gene encodes CDR1 MNHEY and CDR2 SVGAGI. This CDR3 is CASRRDNSGNTIYF. CDR3 DNA: TGTGCCAGCAGGAGGGACAACTCTGGAAACACCATATATTTT.

The chain couples TRBV12-3 or TRBV12-4 to TRBJ1-3; D gene unclear. V was shortened by 5 bases and J by 4 bases, with 9 bases between the two germline ends. CDR3 length equals 13 residues. Here the CDR3 reads CASSRSSGNTIYF. CDR3 sequence (DNA): TGTGCCAGCAGTCGTTCTTCCGGAAACACCATATATTTT.

This chain joins TRBV5-1 and TRBJ2-7; TRBD2 might be the D (5 bases). V lost 1 base to trimming and J lost 7 bases, with 12 bases between them. Germline V lookup: CDR1 SGHRS, CDR2 YFSETQ. The CDR3 is made up of 13 amino acids. For the CDR3, the DNA is TGCGCCAGCAGCTTGCAGGCGACGGGGGAGCAGTACTTC. This sequence encodes CASSLQATGEQYF.

The rearrangement joins TRBV5-6 to TRBJ1-6; D is unresolved. V was pared by 0 bases and J by 7 bases, with 11 bases between. This CDR3 comprises 15 residues. Germline V CDR1 and CDR2: SGHDT, YYEEEE. The CDR3 DNA is TGTGCCAGCAGCTTGGCCGGGGTGGAGAATTCACCCCTCCACTTT. Translation gives CASSLAGVENSPLHF.

V usage is TRBV19 and J usage is TRBJ2-1, with D possibly TRBD1 on 5 matching bases. The germline V gene encodes CDR1 LNHDA and CDR2 SQIVND (reference sequence). V lost 4 bases and J 9 bases, leaving 13 bases between the germline ends. The CDR3 contains 13 residues. CDR3 coding DNA: TGTGCCAGTAGTACCCTAGGGGTCAGTGAGCAGTTCTTC. Residues: CASSTLGVSEQFF. The full variable domain, its missing parts supplied by reference TRBV19 and TRBJ2-1, is DGGITQSPKYLFRKEGQNVTLSCEQNLNHDAMYWYRQDPGQGLRLIYYSQIVNDFQKGDIAEGYSVSREKKESFPLTVTSAQKNPTAFYLCASSTLGVSEQFFGPGTRLTVL.

The J gene is TRBJ1-6, the V gene TRBV6-5; 10 bases fit TRBD1. The V segment lost 11 bases and the J segment 7 bases; nucleotides outside the gene matches: 8. The germline V gene has CDR1 MNHEY and CDR2 SVGAGI. This CDR3 is 14 amino acids long. The CDR3 region has the DNA TGTGCCGTAACCCGACAGGGGGCGAATTCACCCCTCCACTTT. Amino acid sequence: CAVTRQGANSPLHF.

The chain joins TRBV5-1 to TRBJ2-2, with 10 bases matching TRBD2. Per the germline V gene, CDR1 is SGHRS and CDR2 is YFSETQ. Germline trimming cut 4 bases from V and 5 bases from J; bases unmatched to any gene: 5. The CDR3 totals 15 residues. CDR3 amino acids: CASSDTSGVTGELFF. The CDR3 nucleotides are TGCGCCAGCAGCGACACTAGCGGGGTGACCGGGGAGCTGTTTTTT.

The V and J genes are TRBV6-2 or TRBV6-3 and TRBJ2-5, with TRBD2 matching over 9 bases. This CDR3 contains 14 residues. The ends lost 3 bases at V and 5 bases at J; junction bases unmatched: 4. Per the germline V gene, CDR1 is MNHEY and CDR2 is SVGEGT. CDR3 DNA: TGTGCCAGCAGTTATCTAGCGGGACTCGAGACCCAGTACTTC. It encodes CASSYLAGLETQYF.

The chain joins TRBV19 to TRBJ2-1, with D perhaps TRBD2 (5 bases). The CDR3 extends over 16 amino acids. Germline lookup yields CDR1 LNHDA and CDR2 SQIVND (reference sequence). Trimming removed 3 bases from V and 1 base from J, with 13 bases in between. The CDR3 protein is CASSIFERDSYNEQFF. CDR3 bases: TGTGCCAGTAGTATTTTCGAGAGGGATTCCTACAATGAGCAGTTCTTC. The full variable domain, completed using reference TRBV19 and TRBJ2-1, is DGGITQSPKYLFRKEGQNVTLSCEQNLNHDAMYWYRQDPGQGLRLIYYSQIVNDFQKGDIAEGYSVSREKKESFPLTVTSAQKNPTAFYLCASSIFERDSYNEQFFGPGTRLTVL.

This rearrangement joins TRBV5-6 to TRBJ2-4, with 8 bases that match TRBD1. CDR1 and CDR2 (germline): SGHDT, YYEEEE. With 7 bases clipped from V and 11 bases from J, the junction kept 11 bases outside the gene matches. The CDR3 loop spans 13 amino acids. DNA of the CDR3: TGTGCCAGCCACCGGGACAGGAGTGAAGTTCAGTACTTC. It encodes CASHRDRSEVQYF.

J is TRBJ2-1 and V is TRBV21-1; the table's D call TRBD1 went unverified against the DNA. TRBV21-1 is deemed a pseudogene. This CDR3 is 18 amino acids long. The CDR3 spells CASSKGGEGTGGFSEQFF. The CDR3 region has the DNA TGTGCCAGCAGCAAAGGAGGAGAGGGGACAGGGGGCTTCAGTGAGCAGTTCTTC.

The J gene is TRBJ1-1, the V gene TRBV6-5, with D possibly being TRBD1 (5 bases). V was clipped by 10 bases and J by 1 base, with 13 bases between them. This CDR3 region has 13 residues. CDR1 and CDR2 (germline): MNHEY, SVGAGI. The CDR3 nucleotides read TGTGCCACAACCAGGGATTCGAACACTGAAGCTTTCTTT. The encoded protein is CATTRDSNTEAFF.